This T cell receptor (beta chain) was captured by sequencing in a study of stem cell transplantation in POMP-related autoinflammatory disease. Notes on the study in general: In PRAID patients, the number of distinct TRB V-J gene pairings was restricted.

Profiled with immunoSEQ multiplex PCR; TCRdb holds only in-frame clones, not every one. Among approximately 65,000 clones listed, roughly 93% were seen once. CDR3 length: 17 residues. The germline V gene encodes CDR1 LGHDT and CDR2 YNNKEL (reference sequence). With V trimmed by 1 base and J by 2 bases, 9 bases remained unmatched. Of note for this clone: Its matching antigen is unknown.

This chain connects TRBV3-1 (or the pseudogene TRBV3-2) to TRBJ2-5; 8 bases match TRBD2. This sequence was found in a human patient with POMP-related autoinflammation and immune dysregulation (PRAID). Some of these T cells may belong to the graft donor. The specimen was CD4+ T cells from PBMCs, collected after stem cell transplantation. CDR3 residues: CASSQGVPSGRQETQYF. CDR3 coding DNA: TGTGCCAGCAGCCAAGGAGTCCCTAGCGGGCGGCAAGAGACCCAGTACTTC.